The 2 T cell receptor beta chains reported below all come from one sample, sequenced in a study of chemoradiotherapy in HPV16-positive cancers. TCRdb's copy holds only in-frame clones and misses some; the assay was immunoSEQ multiplex PCR. The sample has fewer than 11,000 clones; about three quarters are singletons. Specimen: tumor tissue, collected from a patient who underwent chemoradiotherapy. The receptors stem from a human donor with HPV-associated anogenital cancer.

The CDR3 is CASSGQIRPSTEAFF. CDR3 nucleotide sequence: TGTGCCAGCAGTGGGCAGATTAGACCGAGCACTGAAGCTTTCTTT. This rearrangement joins TRBV2 to TRBJ1-1; unclear D gene. The germline CDR1 and CDR2 sequences are SNHLY and FYNNEI. This CDR3 is built from 15 residues. The germline V and J ends were trimmed by 4 bases and 4 bases, with 16 bases remaining between them.

This chain uses TRBV18 with TRBJ1-4; TRBD1 is a possible D gene (5 bases). The V gene's germline CDR1 is KGHSH and CDR2 LQKENI. This CDR3 is 13 amino acids long. Trimming stripped 3 bases from V and 7 bases from J, with 9 bases between. The CDR3 nucleotides are TGTGCCAGCTCACCGAGACAGAGTGAAAAACTGTTTTTT. Translating gives CASSPRQSEKLFF.